This TCR beta chain emerged from a study of siplizumab effects on memory and regulatory T cells. Study-level points and caveats: Sequences below about 10^-5 frequency were poorly captured, and few alloreactive clones mapped to unstimulated subsets. Controls had approximately 25% Treg-derived mappable alloreactive CD4+ clones on average, versus approximately 69% with siplizumab. Siplizumab led to significantly less abundant alloreactive sequences that could be traced back to unstimulated CD4+ memory cells.

Germline CDR1 LNHNV, CDR2 YYDKDF (reference sequence). V lost 3 bases and J lost 3; bases outside the gene matches: 8. CDR3 size: 16 residues. Per sample, the assay covered approximately 100,000 TCR templates. The assay was immunoSEQ multiplex PCR, and TCRdb's table has in-frame clones only and misses some. This sample yields about 120,000 clones, of which around 93% are seen a single time; roughly 0.15% belongs to the top ten. Note on this clone: Its antigen is undetermined.

The chain recombines TRBV15 with TRBJ2-7; 10 bases map to TRBD1. This sequence originates from a human donor in good health. The sequencing sample was made of non-Treg CD4+ T cells sorted from blood. CDR3 DNA sequence: TGTGCCACCAGCAGTGGTGGTCGGACAGGGGGCTACGAGCAGTACTTC. Its translation: CATSSGGRTGGYEQYF.